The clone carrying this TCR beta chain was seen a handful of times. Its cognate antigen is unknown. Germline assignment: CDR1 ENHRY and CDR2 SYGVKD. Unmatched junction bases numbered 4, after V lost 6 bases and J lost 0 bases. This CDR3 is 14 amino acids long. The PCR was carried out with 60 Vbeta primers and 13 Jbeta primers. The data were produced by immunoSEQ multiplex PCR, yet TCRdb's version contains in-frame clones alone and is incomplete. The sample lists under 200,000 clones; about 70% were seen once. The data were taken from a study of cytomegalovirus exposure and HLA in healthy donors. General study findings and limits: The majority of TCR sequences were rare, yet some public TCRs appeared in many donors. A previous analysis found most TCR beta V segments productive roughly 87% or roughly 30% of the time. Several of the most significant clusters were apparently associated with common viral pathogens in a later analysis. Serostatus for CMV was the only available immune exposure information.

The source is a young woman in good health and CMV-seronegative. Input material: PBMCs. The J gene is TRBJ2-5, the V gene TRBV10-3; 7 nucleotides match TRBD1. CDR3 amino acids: CAISTDRNQETQYF. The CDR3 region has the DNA TGTGCCATCAGCACGGACAGGAACCAAGAGACCCAGTACTTC.